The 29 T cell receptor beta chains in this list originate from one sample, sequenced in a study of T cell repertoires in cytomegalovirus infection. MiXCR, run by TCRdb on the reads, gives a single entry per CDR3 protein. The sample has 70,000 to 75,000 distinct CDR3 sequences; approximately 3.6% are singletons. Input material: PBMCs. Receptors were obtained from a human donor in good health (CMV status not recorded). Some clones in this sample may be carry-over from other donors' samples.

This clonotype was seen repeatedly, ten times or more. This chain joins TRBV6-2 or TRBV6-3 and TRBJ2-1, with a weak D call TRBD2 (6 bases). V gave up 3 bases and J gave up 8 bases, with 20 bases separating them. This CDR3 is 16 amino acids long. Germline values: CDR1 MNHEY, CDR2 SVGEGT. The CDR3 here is CASSYGRGNLGHEQFF. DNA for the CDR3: TGTGCCAGCAGTTATGGTCGCGGGAACCTGGGCCATGAGCAGTTCTTC.

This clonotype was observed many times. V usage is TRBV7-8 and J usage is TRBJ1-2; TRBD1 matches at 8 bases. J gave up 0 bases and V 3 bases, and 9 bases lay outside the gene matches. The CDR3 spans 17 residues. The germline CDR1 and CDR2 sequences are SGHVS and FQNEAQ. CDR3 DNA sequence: TGTGCCAGCAGCTTCCCCGGGACAGGTCTTACTAACTATGGCTACACCTTC. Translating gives CASSFPGTGLTNYGYTF.

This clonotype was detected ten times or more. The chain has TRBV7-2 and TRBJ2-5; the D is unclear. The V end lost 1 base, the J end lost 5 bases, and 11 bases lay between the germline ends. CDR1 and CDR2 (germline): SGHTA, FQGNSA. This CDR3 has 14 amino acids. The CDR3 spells CASSLDAGWETQYF. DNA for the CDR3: TGTGCCAGCAGCTTAGATGCCGGGTGGGAGACCCAGTACTTC.

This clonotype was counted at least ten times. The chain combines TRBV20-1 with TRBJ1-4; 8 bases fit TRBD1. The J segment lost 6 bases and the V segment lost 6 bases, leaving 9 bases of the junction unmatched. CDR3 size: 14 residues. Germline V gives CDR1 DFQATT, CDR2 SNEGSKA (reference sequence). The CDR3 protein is CSAPGQGTDEKLFF. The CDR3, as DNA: TGCAGTGCCCCCGGACAGGGTACCGATGAAAAACTGTTTTTT.

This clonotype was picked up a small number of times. The CDR3 DNA follows: TGTGCCAGCAGCTTAGCTCGGGAGCCTCAGACCCAGTACTTC. It encodes CASSLAREPQTQYF. The V and J genes are TRBV7-3 and TRBJ2-5, with D maybe TRBD2 (6 bases). V was pared by 2 bases and J by 6 bases, with 13 bases between. The germline CDR1 and CDR2 sequences are SGHTA and FQGTGA. The CDR3 loop spans 14 amino acids. The variable domain in full, with the rest retrieved from reference TRBV7-3 and TRBJ2-5, is GAGVSQTPSNKVTEKGKYVELRCDPISGHTALYWYRQSLGQGPEFLIYFQGTGAADDSGLPNDRFFAVRPEGSVSTLKIQRTERGDSAVYLCASSLAREPQTQYFGPGTRLLVL.

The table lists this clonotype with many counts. In DNA, the CDR3 is TGCAGCGTTGGTAGGGGTGAAGCTAACTATGGCTACACCTTC. Its translation: CSVGRGEANYGYTF. The chain couples TRBV29-1 to TRBJ1-2; D perhaps matches TRBD1 (5 bases). CDR1 is SQVTM, CDR2 ANQGSEA, per germline. CDR3 length: 14 amino acids. Trimming removed 4 bases from V and 0 bases from J, with 12 bases in between.

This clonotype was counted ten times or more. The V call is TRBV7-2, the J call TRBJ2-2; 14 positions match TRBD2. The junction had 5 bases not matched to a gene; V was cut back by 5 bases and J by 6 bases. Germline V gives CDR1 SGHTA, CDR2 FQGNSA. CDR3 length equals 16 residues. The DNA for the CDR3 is TGTGCCAGCAGCATCCCGACTAGCGGGGGGGCCGGGGAGCTGTTTTTT. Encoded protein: CASSIPTSGGAGELFF.

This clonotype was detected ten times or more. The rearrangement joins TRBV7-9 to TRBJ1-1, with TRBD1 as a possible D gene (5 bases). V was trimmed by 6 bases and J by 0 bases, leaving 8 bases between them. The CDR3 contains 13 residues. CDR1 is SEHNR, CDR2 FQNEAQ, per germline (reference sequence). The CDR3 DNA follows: TGTGCCAGCAGACAGACAGTGAACACTGAAGCTTTCTTT. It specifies CASRQTVNTEAFF.

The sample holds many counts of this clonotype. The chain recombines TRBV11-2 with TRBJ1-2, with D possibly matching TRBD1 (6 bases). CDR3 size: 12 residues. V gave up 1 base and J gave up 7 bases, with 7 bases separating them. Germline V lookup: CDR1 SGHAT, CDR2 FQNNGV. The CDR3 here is CASSLAGAGYTF. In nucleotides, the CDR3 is TGTGCCAGCAGCTTAGCGGGGGCTGGCTACACCTTC.

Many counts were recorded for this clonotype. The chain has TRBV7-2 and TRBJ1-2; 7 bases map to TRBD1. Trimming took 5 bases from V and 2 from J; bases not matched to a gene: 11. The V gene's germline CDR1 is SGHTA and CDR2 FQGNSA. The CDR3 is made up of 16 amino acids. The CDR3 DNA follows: TGTGCCAGCAGCCACCGCTCGGGACAGCCAAACTATGGCTACACCTTC. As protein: CASSHRSGQPNYGYTF. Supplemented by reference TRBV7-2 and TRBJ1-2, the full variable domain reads GAGVSQSPSNKVTEKGKDVELRCDPISGHTALYWYRQSLGQGLEFLIYFQGNSAPDKSGLPSDRFSAERTGGSVSTLTIQRTQQEDSAVYLCASSHRSGQPNYGYTFGSGTRLTVV.

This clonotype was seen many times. The CDR3 sequence is CASRGPGLWETQYF. The CDR3 DNA reads as TGTGCCAGCAGGGGGCCGGGACTATGGGAGACCCAGTACTTC. The rearrangement uses TRBV7-9 and TRBJ2-5; 7 bases are a match to TRBD2. V lost 6 bases to trimming and J lost 5 bases; unmatched junction nucleotides: 9. The germline V gene has CDR1 SEHNR and CDR2 FQNEAQ (reference sequence). The CDR3 length is 14 residues.

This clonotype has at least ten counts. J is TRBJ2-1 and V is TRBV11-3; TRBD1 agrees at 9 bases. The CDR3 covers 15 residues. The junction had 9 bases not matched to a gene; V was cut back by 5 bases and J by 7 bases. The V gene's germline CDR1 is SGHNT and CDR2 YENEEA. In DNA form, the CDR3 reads TGTGCCAGCAGCCTGGACAGGGGAAAACTTAATGAGCAGTTCTTC. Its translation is CASSLDRGKLNEQFF.

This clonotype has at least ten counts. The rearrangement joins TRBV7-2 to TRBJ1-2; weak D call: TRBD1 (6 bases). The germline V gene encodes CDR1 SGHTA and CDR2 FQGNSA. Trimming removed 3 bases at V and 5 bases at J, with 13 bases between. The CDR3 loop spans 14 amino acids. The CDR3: CASSFIGGGYGYTF. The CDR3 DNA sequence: TGTGCCAGCAGCTTTATCGGGGGCGGGTATGGCTACACCTTC.

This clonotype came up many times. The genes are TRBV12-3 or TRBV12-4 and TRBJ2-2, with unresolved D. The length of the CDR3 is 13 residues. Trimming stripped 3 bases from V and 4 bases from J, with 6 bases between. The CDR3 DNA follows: TGTGCCAGCAGTTTTTTAATCACCGGGGAGCTGTTTTTT. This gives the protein CASSFLITGELFF.

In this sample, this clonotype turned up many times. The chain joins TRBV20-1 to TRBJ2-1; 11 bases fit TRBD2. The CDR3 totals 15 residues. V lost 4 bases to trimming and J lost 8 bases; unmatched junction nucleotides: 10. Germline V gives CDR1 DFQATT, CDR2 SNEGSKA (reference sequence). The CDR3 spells CSAISGTSGVDEQFF. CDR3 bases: TGCAGTGCTATCTCTGGGACTAGCGGTGTGGATGAGCAGTTCTTC.

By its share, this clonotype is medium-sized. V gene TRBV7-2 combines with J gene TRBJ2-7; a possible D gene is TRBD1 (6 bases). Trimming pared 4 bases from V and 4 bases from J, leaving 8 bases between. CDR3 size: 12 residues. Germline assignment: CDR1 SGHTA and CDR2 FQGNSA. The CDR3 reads CASSSQGYEQYF. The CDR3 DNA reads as TGTGCCAGCAGCTCTCAGGGGTACGAGCAGTACTTC.

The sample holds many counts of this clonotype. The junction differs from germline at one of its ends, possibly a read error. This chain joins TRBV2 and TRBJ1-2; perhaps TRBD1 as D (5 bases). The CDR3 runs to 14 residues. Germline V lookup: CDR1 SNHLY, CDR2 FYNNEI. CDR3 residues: CASRFDSGNFGYTF. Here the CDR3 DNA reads TGTGCCAGCAGATTCGACAGCGGGAACTTTGGCTACACCTTC.

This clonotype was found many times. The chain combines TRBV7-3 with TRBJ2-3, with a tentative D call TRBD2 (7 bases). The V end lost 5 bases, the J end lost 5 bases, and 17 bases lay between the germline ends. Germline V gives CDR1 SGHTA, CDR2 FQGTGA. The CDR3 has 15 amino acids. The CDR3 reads CASSRGGVSVDTQYF. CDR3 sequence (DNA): TGTGCCAGCAGCCGAGGGGGGGTTTCCGTAGATACGCAGTATTTT.

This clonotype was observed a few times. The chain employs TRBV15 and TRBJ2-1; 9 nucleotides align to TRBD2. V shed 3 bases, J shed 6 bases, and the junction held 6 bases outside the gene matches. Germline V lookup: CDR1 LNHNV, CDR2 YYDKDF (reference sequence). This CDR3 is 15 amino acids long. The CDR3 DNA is TGTGCCACCAGCAGTCGGCTAGCGGGGCTCAATGAGCAGTTCTTC. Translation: CATSSRLAGLNEQFF. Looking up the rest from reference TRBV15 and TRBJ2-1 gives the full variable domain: DAMVIQNPRYQVTQFGKPVTLSCSQTLNHNVMYWYQQKSSQAPKLLFHYYDKDFNNEADTPDNFQSRRPNTSFCFLDIRSPGLGDTAMYLCATSSRLAGLNEQFFGPGTRLTVL.

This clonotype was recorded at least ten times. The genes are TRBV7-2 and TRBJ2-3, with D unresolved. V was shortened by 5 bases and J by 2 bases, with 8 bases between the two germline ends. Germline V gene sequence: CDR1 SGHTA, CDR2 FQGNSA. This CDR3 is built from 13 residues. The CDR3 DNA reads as TGTGCCAGCAGCCCCGTTAACACAGATACGCAGTATTTT. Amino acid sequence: CASSPVNTDTQYF.

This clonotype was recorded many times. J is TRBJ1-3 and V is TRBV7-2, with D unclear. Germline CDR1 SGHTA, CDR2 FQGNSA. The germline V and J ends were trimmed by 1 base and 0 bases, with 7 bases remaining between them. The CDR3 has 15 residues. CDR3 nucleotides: TGTGCCAGCAGCTTAGGCCCCGTCTCTGGAAACACCATATATTTT. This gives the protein CASSLGPVSGNTIYF.

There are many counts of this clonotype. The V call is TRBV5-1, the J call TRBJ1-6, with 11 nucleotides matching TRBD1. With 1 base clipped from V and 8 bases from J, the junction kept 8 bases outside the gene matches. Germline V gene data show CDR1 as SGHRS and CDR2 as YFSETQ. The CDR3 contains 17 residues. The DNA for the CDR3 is TGCGCCAGCAGCTTGTCAAACCGGGACAGGGGGGATTCACCCCTCCACTTT. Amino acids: CASSLSNRDRGDSPLHF.

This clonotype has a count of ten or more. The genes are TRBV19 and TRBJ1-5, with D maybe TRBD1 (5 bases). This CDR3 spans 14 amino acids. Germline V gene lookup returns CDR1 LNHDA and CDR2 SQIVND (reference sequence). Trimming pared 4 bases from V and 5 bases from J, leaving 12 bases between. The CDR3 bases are TGTGCCAGTAGTACCGGGACGATATATCAGCCCCAGCATTTT. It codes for CASSTGTIYQPQHF.

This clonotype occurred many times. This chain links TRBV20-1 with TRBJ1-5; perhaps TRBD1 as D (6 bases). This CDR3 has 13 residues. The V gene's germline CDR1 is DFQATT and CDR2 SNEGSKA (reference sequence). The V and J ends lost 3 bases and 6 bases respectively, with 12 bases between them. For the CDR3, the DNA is TGCAGTGCTAGCGTGGGGGGCGGTCAGCCCCAGCATTTT. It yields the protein CSASVGGGQPQHF.

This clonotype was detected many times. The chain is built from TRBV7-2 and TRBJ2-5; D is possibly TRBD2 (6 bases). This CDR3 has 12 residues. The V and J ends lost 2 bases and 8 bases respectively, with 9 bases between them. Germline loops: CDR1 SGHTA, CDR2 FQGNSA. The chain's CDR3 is CASSLQLATQYF. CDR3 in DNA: TGTGCCAGCAGCTTACAACTAGCAACCCAGTACTTC.

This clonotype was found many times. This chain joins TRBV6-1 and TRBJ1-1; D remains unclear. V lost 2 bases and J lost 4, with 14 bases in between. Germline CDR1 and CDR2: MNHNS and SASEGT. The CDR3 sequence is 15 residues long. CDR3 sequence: CASSESRTIGTEAFF. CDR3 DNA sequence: TGTGCCAGCAGTGAATCCCGGACGATCGGCACTGAAGCTTTCTTT.

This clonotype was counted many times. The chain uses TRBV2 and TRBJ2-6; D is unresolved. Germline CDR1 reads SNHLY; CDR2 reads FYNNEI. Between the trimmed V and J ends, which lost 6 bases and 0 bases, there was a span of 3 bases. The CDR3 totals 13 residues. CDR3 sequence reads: CASSASGANVLTF. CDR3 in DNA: TGTGCCAGCAGCGCCTCTGGGGCCAACGTCCTGACTTTC.

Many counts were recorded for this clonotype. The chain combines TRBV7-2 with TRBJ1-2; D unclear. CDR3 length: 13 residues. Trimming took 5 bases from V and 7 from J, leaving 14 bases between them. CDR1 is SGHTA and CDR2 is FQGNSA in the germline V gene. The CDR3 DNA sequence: TGTGCCAGCAGCCCATCCACCTTCGTTGGCTACACCTTC. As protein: CASSPSTFVGYTF.

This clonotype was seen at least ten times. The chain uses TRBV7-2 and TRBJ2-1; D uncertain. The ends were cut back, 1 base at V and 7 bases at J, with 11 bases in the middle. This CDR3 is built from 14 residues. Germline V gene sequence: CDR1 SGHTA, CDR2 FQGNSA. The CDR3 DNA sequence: TGTGCCAGCAGCTTAGACCTTTTTAGGAATGAGCAGTTCTTC. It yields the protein CASSLDLFRNEQFF.